This T cell receptor (beta chain) was found in a study of beta chain features in type 1 diabetes. Turning to the study itself: Cell yields, gender and age were similar in healthy donors and patients.

This clone was picked up a small number of times. Its target is unknown. CDR1 and CDR2 from the germline V gene are SQVTM and ANQGSEA. The CDR3 extends over 20 amino acids. The J segment lost 9 bases and the V segment lost 7 bases, leaving 31 bases of the junction unmatched. The study's findings and limits: Sampled from patients, naive, central memory and Treg TCRB repertoires appeared more similar than those sampled from healthy donors. Shorter TCRB CDR3s, moderately but significantly so, marked every one of the four CD4+ subsets in Type 1 diabetes patients.

Cell sorting via CD45RO/CCR7/CD25/CD127/CD95/CD27 was performed to obtain CD4+ naive, central memory, regulatory and stem cell-like memory cells. Sort purity for all populations was recorded as exceeding 98%. Investigators reverse transcribed all isolated RNA, so they sequenced expressed TCRB transcripts. Assay used: immunoSEQ multiplex PCR; TCRdb lists only in-frame clones, some missing. Of about 660,000 clones listed, around 15% are singletons. Material: naive CD4+ T cells from blood. This sequence was found in a young man with type 1 diabetes. V and J are TRBV29-1 and TRBJ2-1; 9 positions agree with TRBD1. Here the CDR3 DNA reads TGCAGCGGTTCCCGAGCATGGGGACAGGGAGAGGGGTACGGGATGGTTGAGCAGTTCTTC. Protein: CSGSRAWGQGEGYGMVEQFF.